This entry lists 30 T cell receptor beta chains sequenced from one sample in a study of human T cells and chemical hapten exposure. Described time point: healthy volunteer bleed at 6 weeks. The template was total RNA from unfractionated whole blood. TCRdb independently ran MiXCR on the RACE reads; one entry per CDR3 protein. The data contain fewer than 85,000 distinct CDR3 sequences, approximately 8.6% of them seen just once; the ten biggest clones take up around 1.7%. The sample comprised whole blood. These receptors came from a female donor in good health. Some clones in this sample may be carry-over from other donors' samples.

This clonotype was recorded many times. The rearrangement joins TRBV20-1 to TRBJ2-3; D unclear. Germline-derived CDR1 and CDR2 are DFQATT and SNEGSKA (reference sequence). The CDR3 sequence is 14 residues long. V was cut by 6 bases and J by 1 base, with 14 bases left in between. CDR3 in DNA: TGCAGTGCCGTCGGCCAACCGGGCACAGATACGCAGTATTTT. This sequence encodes CSAVGQPGTDTQYF.

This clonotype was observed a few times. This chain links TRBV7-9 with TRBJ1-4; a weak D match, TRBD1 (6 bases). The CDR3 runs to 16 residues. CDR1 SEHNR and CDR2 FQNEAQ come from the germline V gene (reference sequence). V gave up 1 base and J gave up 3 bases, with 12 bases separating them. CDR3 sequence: CASSLDRVSSNEKLFF. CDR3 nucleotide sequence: TGTGCCAGCAGCTTAGACAGGGTGTCTTCTAATGAAAAACTGTTTTTT.

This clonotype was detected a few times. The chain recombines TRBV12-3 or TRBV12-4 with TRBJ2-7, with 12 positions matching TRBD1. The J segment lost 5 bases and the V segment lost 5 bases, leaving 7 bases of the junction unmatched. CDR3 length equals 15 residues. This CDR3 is CASSATGTGGDEQYF. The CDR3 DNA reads TGTGCCAGCAGTGCGACCGGGACAGGGGGCGACGAGCAGTACTTC.

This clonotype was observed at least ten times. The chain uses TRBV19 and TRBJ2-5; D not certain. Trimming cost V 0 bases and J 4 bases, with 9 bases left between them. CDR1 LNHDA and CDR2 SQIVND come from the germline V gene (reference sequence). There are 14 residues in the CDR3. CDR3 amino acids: CASSIDRFIETQYF. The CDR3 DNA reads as TGTGCCAGTAGTATAGATCGTTTCATAGAGACCCAGTACTTC.

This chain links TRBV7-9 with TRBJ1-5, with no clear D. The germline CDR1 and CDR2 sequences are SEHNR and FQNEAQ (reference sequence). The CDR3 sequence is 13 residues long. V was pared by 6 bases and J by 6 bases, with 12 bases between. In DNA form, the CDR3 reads TGTGCCAGCAGTTTTGGAGAGGTTCAGCCCCAGCATTTT. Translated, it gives CASSFGEVQPQHF.

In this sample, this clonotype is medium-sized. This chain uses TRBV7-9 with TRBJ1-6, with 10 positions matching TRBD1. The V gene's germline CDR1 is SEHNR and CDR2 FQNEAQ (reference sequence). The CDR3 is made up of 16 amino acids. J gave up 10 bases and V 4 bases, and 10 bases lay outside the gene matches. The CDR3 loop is CASSSTGTGDGSPLHF. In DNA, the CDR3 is TGTGCCAGCAGCTCCACCGGGACAGGGGATGGGTCACCCCTCCACTTT.

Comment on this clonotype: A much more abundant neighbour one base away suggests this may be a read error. DNA of the CDR3: TGTGCCAACAGAAGGGGCCAGGCATATAATTCACCCCTCCACTTT. This codes for CANRRGQAYNSPLHF. The chain uses TRBV28 and TRBJ1-6; tentative D call: TRBD1 (5 bases). The germline V and J ends were trimmed by 10 bases and 4 bases, with 17 bases remaining between them. The CDR3 consists of 15 residues. Germline V lookup: CDR1 MDHEN, CDR2 SYDVKM.

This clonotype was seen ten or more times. The DNA for the CDR3 is TGTGCCAGCTCACAGGACAGCTCCTATGGCTACACCTTC. This sequence encodes CASSQDSSYGYTF. This chain uses TRBV18 with TRBJ1-2; D perhaps matches TRBD1 (6 bases). V lost 4 bases and J 4 bases, leaving 10 bases between the germline ends. The germline V gene has CDR1 KGHSH and CDR2 LQKENI. The CDR3 runs 13 residues.

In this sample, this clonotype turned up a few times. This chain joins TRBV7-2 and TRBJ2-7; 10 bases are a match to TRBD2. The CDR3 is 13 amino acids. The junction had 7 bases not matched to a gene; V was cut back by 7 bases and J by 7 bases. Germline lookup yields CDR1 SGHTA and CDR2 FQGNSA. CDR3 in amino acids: CASKGSGGVEQYF. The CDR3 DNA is TGTGCCAGCAAAGGCAGCGGGGGGGTTGAGCAGTACTTC.

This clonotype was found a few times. CDR3 sequence: CANPGHRTDTQYF. The DNA of the CDR3 is TGTGCCAACCCTGGCCATAGAACAGATACGCAGTATTTT. The chain couples TRBV2 to TRBJ2-3; D remains unclear. V gave up 10 bases and J gave up 3 bases, with 14 bases separating them. In germline, CDR1 is SNHLY, CDR2 FYNNEI. The CDR3 consists of 13 residues.

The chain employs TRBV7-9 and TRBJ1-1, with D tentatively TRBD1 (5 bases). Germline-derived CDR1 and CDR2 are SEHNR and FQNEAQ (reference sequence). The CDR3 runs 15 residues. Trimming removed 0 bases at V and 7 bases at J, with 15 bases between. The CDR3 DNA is TGTGCCAGCAGCTTAGCGTACCCAGGGACGGGTGAAGCTTTCTTT. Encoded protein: CASSLAYPGTGEAFF.

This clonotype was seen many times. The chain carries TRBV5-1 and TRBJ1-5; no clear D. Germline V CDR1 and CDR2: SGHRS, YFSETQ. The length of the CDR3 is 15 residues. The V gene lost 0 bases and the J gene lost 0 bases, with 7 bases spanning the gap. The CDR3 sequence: CASSLEHYSNQPQHF. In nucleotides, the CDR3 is TGCGCCAGCAGCTTGGAACATTATAGCAATCAGCCCCAGCATTTT.

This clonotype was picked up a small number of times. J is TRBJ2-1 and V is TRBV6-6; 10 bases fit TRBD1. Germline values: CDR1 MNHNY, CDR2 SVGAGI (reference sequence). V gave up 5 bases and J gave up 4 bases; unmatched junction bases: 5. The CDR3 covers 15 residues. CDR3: CASSTPGQGYNEQFF. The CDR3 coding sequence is TGTGCCAGCAGTACCCCGGGACAGGGGTACAATGAGCAGTTCTTC.

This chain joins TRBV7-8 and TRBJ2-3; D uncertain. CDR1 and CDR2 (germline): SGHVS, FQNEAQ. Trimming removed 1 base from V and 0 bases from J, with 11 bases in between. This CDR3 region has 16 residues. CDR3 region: CASSLDVQESTDTQYF. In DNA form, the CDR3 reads TGTGCCAGCAGCTTAGATGTTCAGGAAAGCACAGATACGCAGTATTTT.

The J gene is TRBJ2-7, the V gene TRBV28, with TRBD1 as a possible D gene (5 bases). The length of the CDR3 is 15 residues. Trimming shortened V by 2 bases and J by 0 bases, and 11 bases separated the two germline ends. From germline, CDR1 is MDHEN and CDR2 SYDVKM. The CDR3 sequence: CASSLAQGFSYEQYF. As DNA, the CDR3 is TGTGCCAGCAGTTTAGCCCAGGGCTTCTCCTACGAGCAGTACTTC.

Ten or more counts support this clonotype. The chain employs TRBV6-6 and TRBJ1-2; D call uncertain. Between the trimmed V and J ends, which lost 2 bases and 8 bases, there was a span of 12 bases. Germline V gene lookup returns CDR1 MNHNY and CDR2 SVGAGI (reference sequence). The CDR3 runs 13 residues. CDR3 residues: CASSYGPSRGYTF. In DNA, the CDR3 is TGTGCCAGCAGTTACGGGCCGAGTCGCGGCTACACCTTC.

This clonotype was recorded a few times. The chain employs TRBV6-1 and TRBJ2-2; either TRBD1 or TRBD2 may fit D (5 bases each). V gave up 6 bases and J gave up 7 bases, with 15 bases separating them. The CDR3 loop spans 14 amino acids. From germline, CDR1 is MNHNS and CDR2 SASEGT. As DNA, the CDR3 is TGTGCCAGCAGCCCGGGGCGACCAAACGGGGAGCTGTTTTTT. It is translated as CASSPGRPNGELFF.

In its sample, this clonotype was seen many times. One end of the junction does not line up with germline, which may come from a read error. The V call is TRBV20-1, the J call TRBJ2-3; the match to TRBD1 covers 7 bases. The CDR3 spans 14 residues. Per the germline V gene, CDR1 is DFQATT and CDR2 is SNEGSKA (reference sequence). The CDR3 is CSARDRVRTDTQYF. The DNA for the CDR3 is TGCAGTGCGAGAGACAGGGTGAGGACAGATACGCAGTATTTT.

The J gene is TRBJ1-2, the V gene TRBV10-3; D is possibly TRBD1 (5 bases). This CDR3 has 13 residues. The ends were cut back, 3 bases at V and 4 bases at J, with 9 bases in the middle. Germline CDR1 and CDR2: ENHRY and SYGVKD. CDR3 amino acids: CAISDPQAYGYTF. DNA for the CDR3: TGTGCCATCAGTGACCCACAGGCCTATGGCTACACCTTC.

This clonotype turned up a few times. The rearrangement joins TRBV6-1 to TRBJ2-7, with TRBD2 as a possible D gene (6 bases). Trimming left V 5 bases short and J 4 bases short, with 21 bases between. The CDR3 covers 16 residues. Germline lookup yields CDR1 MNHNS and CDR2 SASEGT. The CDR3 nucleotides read TGTGCCAGCAGTCGAACTACAAGCACGGAGGGGTACGAGCAGTACTTC. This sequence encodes CASSRTTSTEGYEQYF.

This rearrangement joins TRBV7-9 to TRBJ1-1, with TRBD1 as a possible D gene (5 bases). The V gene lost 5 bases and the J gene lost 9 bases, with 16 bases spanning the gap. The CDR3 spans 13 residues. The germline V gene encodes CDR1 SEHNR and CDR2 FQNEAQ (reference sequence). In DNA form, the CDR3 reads TGTGCCAGCAGCCCGACTGGGAGGGGTAAAGCTTTCTTT. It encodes CASSPTGRGKAFF.

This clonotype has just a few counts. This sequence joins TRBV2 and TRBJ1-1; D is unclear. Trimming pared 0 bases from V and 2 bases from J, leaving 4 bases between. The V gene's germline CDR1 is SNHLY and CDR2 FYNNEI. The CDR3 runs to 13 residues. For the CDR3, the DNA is TGTGCCAGCAGTGAAGCAGTTAACACTGAAGCTTTCTTT. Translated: CASSEAVNTEAFF.

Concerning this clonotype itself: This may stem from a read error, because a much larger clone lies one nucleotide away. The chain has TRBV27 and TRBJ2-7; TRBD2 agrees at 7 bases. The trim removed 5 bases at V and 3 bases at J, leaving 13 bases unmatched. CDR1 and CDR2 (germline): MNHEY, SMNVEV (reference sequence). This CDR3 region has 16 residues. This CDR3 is CASSRVVTGGLYEQYF. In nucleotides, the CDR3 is TGTGCCAGCAGTAGAGTGGTAACGGGGGGTCTCTACGAGCAGTACTTC.

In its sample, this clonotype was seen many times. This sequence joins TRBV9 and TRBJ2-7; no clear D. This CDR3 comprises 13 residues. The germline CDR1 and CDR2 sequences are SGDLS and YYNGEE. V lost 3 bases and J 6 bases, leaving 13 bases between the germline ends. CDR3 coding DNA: TGTGCCAGCAGCGGAGCAGGATCGCTCGAGCAGTACTTC. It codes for CASSGAGSLEQYF. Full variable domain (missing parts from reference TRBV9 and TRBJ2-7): DSGVTQTPKHLITATGQRVTLRCSPRSGDLSVYWYQQSLDQGLQFLIQYYNGEERAKGNILERFSAQQFPDLHSELNLSSLELGDSALYFCASSGAGSLEQYFGPGTRLTVT.

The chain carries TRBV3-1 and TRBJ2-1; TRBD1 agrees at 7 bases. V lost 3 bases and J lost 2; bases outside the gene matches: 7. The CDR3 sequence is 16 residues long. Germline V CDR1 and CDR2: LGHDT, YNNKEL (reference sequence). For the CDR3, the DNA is TGTGCCAGCAGCCATCAGGACAGGCCGACCTACAATGAGCAGTTCTTC. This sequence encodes CASSHQDRPTYNEQFF.

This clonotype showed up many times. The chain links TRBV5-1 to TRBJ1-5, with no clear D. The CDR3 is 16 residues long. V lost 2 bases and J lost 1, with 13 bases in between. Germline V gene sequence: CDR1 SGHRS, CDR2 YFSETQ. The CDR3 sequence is CASSFGVRESNQPQHF. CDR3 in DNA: TGCGCCAGCAGCTTTGGGGTCAGAGAAAGCAATCAGCCCCAGCATTTT.

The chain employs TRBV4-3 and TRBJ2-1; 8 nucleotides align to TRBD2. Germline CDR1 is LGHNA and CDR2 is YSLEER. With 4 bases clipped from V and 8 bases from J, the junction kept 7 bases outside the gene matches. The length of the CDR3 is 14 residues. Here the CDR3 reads CASSPGLVPHEQFF. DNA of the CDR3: TGCGCCAGCAGCCCGGGACTAGTCCCCCATGAGCAGTTCTTC.

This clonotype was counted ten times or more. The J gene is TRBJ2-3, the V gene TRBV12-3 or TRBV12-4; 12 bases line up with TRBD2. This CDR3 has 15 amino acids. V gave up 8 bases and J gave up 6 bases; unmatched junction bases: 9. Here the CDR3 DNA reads TGTGCCAGCCTAACTAGCGGGGGGTCCGGGGATACGCAGTATTTT. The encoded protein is CASLTSGGSGDTQYF.

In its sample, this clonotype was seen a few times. The chain's CDR3 is CASSQGNGRLAFF. CDR3 DNA sequence: TGTGCCAGCAGCCAAGGGAACGGACGTCTCGCTTTCTTT. The genes are TRBV3-1 and TRBJ1-1; no clear D. Germline V gene sequence: CDR1 LGHDT, CDR2 YNNKEL (reference sequence). Trimming shortened V by 1 base and J by 11 bases, and 14 bases separated the two germline ends. The CDR3 runs 13 residues.

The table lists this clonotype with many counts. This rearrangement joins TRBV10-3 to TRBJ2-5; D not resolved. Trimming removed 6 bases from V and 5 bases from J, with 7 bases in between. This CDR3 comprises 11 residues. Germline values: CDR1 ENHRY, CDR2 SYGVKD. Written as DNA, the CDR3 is TGTGCCATCAGCACTTTGGAGACCCAGTACTTC. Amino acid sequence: CAISTLETQYF.